The clone carrying this T cell receptor beta chain has only a few counts. This sample is part of a study of early T cells in non-severe SARS-CoV-2 infection. TCRdb recomputed calls from the 5' RACE reads with MiXCR, one row per CDR3 protein. The sample contains 55,000 to 70,000 distinct CDR3 sequences, approximately 11% of which appear only once. The CDR3 runs to 18 residues. With 4 bases clipped from V and 4 bases from J, the junction kept 16 bases outside the gene matches. Germline values: CDR1 MDHEN, CDR2 SYDVKM. The rearrangement uses TRBV28 and TRBJ1-1; 9 bases are a match to TRBD1. The clonotype comes from an adult who was a healthcare worker with PCR-confirmed SARS-CoV-2 infection or an uninfected control (not recorded which). Sequencing was carried out using whole blood. This CDR3 reads CASSSASGTGQGGTEAFF. DNA for the CDR3: TGTGCCAGCAGTTCCGCCTCGGGGACAGGGCAGGGCGGCACTGAAGCTTTCTTT.